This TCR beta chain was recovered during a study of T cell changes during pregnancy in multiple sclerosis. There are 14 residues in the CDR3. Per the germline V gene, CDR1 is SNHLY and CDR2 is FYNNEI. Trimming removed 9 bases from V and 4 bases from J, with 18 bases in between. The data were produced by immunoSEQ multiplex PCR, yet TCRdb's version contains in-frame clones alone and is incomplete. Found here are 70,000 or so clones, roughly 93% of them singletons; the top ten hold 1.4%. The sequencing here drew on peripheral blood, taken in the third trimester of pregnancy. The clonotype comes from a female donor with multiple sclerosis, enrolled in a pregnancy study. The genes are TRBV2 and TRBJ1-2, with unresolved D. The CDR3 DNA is TGTGCCAGTCGAAAGGGAGGTGACGGCTATGGCTACACCTTC. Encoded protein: CASRKGGDGYGYTF.